This TCR beta chain was documented in a study of blood T cell repertoires in COVID-19. Study in general: Sites in the United States, Italy and Spain provided acute and convalescent COVID-19 samples. PBMCs, B-cell-depleted T cells, or T cells were the source of the cDNA or gDNA that made up the material.

In the original analysis: Counts of nucleated cells, estimated from reference gene primer amplification, were obtained. Sequencing was performed with immunoSEQ multiplex PCR; in TCRdb, only in-frame clones are kept and a portion is missing. The DNA was the basis for D and trimming; V, J and clone size are from that table. Here the sample spans tens of thousands of clones, more than 75% being singletons. This sequence originates from a human donor in a cohort sampled during active COVID-19. The specimen was peripheral blood.

CDR3 coding DNA: TGTGCCAGCAGTTTATGGTCACGGTATAACTACAATGAGCAGTTCTTC. It encodes CASSLWSRYNYNEQFF. The chain combines TRBV27 with TRBJ2-1; D not certain. The V gene lost 1 base and the J gene lost 3 bases, with 13 bases spanning the gap. The CDR3 length is 16 residues. CDR1 and CDR2 (germline): MNHEY, SMNVEV (reference sequence).